This TCR beta chain derives from a study of T cells after yellow fever vaccination. Study-wide points: Secondary responses were weaker yet peaked faster, day 5 versus 15.

Notes on this clonotype: Its antigen is as yet unknown.

The CDR3 loop spans 15 amino acids. V was pared by 1 base and J by 8 bases, with 16 bases between. Per the germline V gene, CDR1 is SGHRS and CDR2 is YFSETQ. TCRdb called the 5' RACE reads again in MiXCR, with one record for every CDR3 protein. Of under 700,000 distinct CDR3 sequences in the sample, about 17% are singletons; the top ten hold 15% to 20%. The source was PBMCs, collected about 5 days after the first yellow fever vaccination. This chain links TRBV5-1 with TRBJ2-1; the D is unclear. This TCR came from a man between 18 and 29 years old who received the YFV17D yellow fever vaccine. The CDR3 DNA sequence: TGCGCCAGCAGCTTGCTCCCTTCCCCCACCTATGAGCAGTTCTTC. Its protein product is CASSLLPSPTYEQFF.